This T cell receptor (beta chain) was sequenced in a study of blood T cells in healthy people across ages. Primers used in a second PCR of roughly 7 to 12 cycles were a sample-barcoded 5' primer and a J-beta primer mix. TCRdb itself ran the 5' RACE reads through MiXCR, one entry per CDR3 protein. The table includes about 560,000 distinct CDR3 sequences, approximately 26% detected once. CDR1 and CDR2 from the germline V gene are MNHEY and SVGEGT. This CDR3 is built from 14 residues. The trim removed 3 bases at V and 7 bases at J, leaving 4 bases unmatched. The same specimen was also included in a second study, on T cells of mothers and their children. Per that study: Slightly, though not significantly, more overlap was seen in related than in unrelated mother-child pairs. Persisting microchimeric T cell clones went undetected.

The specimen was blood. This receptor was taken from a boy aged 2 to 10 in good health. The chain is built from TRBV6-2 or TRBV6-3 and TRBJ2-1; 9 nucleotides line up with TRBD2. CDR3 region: CASSYMSGRNEQFF. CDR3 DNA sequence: TGTGCCAGCAGTTATATGAGCGGGAGGAATGAGCAGTTCTTC.